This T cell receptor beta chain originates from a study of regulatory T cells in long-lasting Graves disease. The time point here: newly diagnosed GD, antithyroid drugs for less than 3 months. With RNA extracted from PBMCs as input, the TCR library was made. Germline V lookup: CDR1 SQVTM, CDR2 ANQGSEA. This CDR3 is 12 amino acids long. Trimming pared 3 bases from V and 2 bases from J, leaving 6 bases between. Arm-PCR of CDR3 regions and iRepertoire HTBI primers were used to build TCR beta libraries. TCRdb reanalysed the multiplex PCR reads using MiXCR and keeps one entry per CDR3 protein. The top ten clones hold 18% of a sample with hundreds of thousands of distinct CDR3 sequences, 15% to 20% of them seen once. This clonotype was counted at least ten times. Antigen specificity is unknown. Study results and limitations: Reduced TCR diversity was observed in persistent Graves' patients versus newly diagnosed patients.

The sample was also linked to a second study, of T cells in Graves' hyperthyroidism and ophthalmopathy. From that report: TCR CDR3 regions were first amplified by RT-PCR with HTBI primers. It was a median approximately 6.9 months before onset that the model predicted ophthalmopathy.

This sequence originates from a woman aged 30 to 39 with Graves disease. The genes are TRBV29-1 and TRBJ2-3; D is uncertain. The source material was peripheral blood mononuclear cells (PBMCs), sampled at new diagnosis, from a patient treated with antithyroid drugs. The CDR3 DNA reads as TGCAGCGTTGAGCAGAACACAGATACGCAGTATTTT. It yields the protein CSVEQNTDTQYF.